Sequencing of this T cell receptor (beta chain) was carried out in a study of shared T cell receptors in the human thymus. J gave up 3 bases and V 4 bases, and 13 bases lay outside the gene matches. The germline CDR1 and CDR2 sequences are SGHVS and FNYEAQ. This CDR3 contains 20 residues. Measured with immunoSEQ multiplex PCR; TCRdb has only the in-frame clones, and not every one. The sample carries hundreds of thousands of clones, 80% to 90% recorded once. Another study also made use of these data, one on human thymus T cells. That paper states: Having surgery to correct congenital heart defects, healthy Finnish infants acted as the donors. Thymic resections from corrective heart surgery supplied the tissue. There appeared to be biased usage of V and J genes in thymic and blood repertoires.

Input material: thymocytes. The V call is TRBV7-6, the J call TRBJ2-1; TRBD2 aligns across 15 bases. The origin of this receptor is a boy under three years old with a congenital heart defect. The CDR3 region has the DNA TGTGCCAGCAGCTCCCCTCTGCGGACTAGCGGGGGGGGATTCTACAATGAGCAGTTCTTC. Translated, it gives CASSSPLRTSGGGFYNEQFF.